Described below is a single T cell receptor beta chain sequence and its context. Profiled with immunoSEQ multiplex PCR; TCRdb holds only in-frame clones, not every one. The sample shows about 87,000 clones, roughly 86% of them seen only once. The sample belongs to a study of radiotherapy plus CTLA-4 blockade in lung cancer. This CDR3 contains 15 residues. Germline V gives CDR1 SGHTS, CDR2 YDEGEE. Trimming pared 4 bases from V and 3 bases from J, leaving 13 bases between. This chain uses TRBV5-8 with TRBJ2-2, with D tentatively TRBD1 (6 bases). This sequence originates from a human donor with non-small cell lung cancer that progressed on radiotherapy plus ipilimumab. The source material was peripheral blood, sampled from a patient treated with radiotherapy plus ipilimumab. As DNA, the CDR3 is TGTGCCAGCAGCCGAAAACAGGGATACACCGGGGAGCTGTTTTTT. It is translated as CASSRKQGYTGELFF.